This T cell receptor (beta chain) was profiled in a study of T cells after yellow fever vaccination. Study-level background: Fractions of low cell number were prepared using SMART-Seq v4 Ultra Low Input.

TCRdb reprocessed the 5' RACE reads via MiXCR and lists one record per CDR3 protein. The table has 200,000 to 300,000 distinct CDR3 sequences, roughly 6.2% seen once; the top ten hold about 1%. This clonotype was detected only a few times. Its target is not known. In germline, CDR1 is SGDLS, CDR2 YYNGEE. The CDR3 spans 16 residues. Trimming cost V 2 bases and J 2 bases, with 17 bases left between them. Study observations and caveats: Most primary-vaccination clones reappeared after the booster (approximately 95% CD4, about 90% CD8).

The sample in question was CD4+ T cells sorted from PBMCs, obtained on the day of the yellow fever booster vaccination. This chain links TRBV9 with TRBJ2-7; maybe TRBD1 (8 bases). The TCR comes from a man between 25 and 39 years old who received the YFV17D yellow fever vaccine. CDR3: CASSVRQGRVPYEQYF. The CDR3 region has the DNA TGTGCCAGCAGCGTGCGACAGGGGAGGGTCCCCTACGAGCAGTACTTC.